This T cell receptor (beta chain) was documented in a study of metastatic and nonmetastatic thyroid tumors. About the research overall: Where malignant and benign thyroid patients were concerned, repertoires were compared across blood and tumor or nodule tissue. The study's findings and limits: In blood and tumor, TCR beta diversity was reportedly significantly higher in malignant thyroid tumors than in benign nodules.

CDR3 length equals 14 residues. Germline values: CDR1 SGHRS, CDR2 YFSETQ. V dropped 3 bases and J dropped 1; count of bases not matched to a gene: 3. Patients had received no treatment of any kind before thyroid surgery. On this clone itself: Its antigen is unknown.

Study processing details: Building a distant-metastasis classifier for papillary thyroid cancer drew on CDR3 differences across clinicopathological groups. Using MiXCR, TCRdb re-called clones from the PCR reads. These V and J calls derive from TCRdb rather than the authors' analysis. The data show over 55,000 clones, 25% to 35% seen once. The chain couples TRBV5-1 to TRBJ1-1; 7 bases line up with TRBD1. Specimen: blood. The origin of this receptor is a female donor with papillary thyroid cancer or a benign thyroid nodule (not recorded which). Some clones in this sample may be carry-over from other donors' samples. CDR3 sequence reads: CASSSGQQNTEAFF. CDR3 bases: TGCGCCAGCAGCTCGGGACAGCAGAACACTGAAGCTTTCTTT.